Presented here are 10 T cell receptor beta chains from one specimen sequenced in a study of Graves' ophthalmopathy and Graves' hyperthyroidism. TCR beta CDR3 amplification used RNA transcripts. The first-round RT-PCR employed HTBI primers together with the Qiagen OneStep RT-PCR kit. A multiplex PCR was then performed as the second round. TCRdb fed the multiplex PCR reads into MiXCR, producing one record per CDR3 protein. The data hold 400,000 to 450,000 distinct CDR3 sequences, with around 21% observed a single time. Material for sequencing was peripheral blood. Receptors originate from a woman between 18 and 29 years old with stable Graves' hyperthyroidism.

The V and J genes are TRBV9 and TRBJ1-3; 7 nucleotides match TRBD1. With V trimmed by 3 bases and J by 1 base, 4 bases remained unmatched. The germline gives CDR1 SGDLS, CDR2 YYNGEE. This CDR3 spans 15 amino acids. The CDR3 is CASSALTGSGNTIYF. The CDR3 DNA follows: TGTGCCAGCAGCGCCTTGACAGGGTCTGGAAACACCATATATTTT.

The V gene is TRBV6-1, the J gene TRBJ2-4, with D tentatively TRBD1 (6 bases). The length of the CDR3 is 13 residues. Trimming removed 7 bases at V and 6 bases at J, with 13 bases between. Germline values: CDR1 MNHNS, CDR2 SASEGT. For the CDR3, the DNA is TGTGCCAGCAAATCCGGGACACTAAACATTCAGTACTTC. It is translated as CASKSGTLNIQYF.

The gene calls are TRBV7-6 and TRBJ2-5; D perhaps matches TRBD1 (6 bases). V lost 6 bases and J 2 bases, leaving 16 bases between the germline ends. CDR3 length: 15 residues. In germline, CDR1 is SGHVS, CDR2 FNYEAQ. The CDR3 DNA sequence: TGTGCCAGCAGTGCCGCCCGGACAGAGCAAGAGACCCAGTACTTC. This gives the protein CASSAARTEQETQYF.

This clonotype occurred many times. The chain links TRBV18 to TRBJ2-5; no definite D call. The ends were cut back, 0 bases at V and 1 base at J, with 9 bases in the middle. Germline V CDR1 and CDR2: KGHSH, LQKENI. The CDR3 is made up of 15 amino acids. The CDR3 nucleotides read TGTGCCAGCTCACCACCGGTAGGGATCCAAGAGACCCAGTACTTC. Translated, it gives CASSPPVGIQETQYF.

This clonotype was observed many times. The gene calls are TRBV29-1 and TRBJ2-2, with 10 bases that match TRBD1. The J segment lost 5 bases and the V segment lost 7 bases, leaving 4 bases of the junction unmatched. Germline values: CDR1 SQVTM, CDR2 ANQGSEA. This CDR3 is 13 amino acids long. CDR3 sequence (DNA): TGCAGCGCTGACAGGGGGCAGACCGGGGAGCTGTTTTTT. Translating gives CSADRGQTGELFF.

Many counts were recorded for this clonotype. This chain joins TRBV7-3 and TRBJ2-2; no definite D call. This CDR3 contains 14 residues. CDR1 is SGHTA, CDR2 FQGTGA, per germline. Trimming removed 1 base from V and 4 bases from J, with 7 bases in between. CDR3 sequence reads: CASSLSSGTGELFF. CDR3 sequence (DNA): TGTGCCAGCAGCTTAAGTTCGGGCACCGGGGAGCTGTTTTTT.

V usage is TRBV6-5 and J usage is TRBJ2-5; 7 bases fit TRBD2. Germline V CDR1 and CDR2: MNHEY, SVGAGI. J was trimmed by 5 bases and V by 0 bases; bases with no gene match: 6. CDR3 length: 15 residues. CDR3 bases: TGTGCCAGCAGTTACTCTAGCGGGCTGGGGGAGACCCAGTACTTC. Its protein is CASSYSSGLGETQYF.

This chain links TRBV15 with TRBJ1-5, with 7 bases that match TRBD1. Germline V gene lookup returns CDR1 LNHNV and CDR2 YYDKDF (reference sequence). The junction had 12 bases not matched to a gene; V was cut back by 6 bases and J by 10 bases. CDR3 length: 14 amino acids. CDR3 amino acids: CATSKTGVGQPQHF. In nucleotides, the CDR3 is TGTGCCACCAGTAAAACAGGGGTCGGTCAACCCCAGCATTTT.

The table lists this clonotype with a count of one. The chain carries TRBV7-2 and TRBJ2-5, with 7 nucleotides matching TRBD1. The CDR3 consists of 14 residues. V shed 3 bases, J shed 4 bases, and the junction held 5 bases outside the gene matches. Germline values: CDR1 SGHTA, CDR2 FQGNSA. CDR3 loop: CASSFNAGGETQYF. CDR3 bases: TGTGCCAGCAGCTTTAACGCAGGGGGAGAGACCCAGTACTTC.

The table lists this clonotype with many counts. This sequence joins TRBV6-5 and TRBJ2-7; 13 nucleotides agree with TRBD2. There are 17 residues in the CDR3. The J segment lost 3 bases and the V segment lost 0 bases, leaving 5 bases of the junction unmatched. Germline CDR1 and CDR2: MNHEY and SVGAGI. The CDR3 here is CASSYSRTSGSSYEQYF. The CDR3 DNA follows: TGTGCCAGCAGTTACTCCAGGACTAGCGGGAGTAGCTACGAGCAGTACTTC.